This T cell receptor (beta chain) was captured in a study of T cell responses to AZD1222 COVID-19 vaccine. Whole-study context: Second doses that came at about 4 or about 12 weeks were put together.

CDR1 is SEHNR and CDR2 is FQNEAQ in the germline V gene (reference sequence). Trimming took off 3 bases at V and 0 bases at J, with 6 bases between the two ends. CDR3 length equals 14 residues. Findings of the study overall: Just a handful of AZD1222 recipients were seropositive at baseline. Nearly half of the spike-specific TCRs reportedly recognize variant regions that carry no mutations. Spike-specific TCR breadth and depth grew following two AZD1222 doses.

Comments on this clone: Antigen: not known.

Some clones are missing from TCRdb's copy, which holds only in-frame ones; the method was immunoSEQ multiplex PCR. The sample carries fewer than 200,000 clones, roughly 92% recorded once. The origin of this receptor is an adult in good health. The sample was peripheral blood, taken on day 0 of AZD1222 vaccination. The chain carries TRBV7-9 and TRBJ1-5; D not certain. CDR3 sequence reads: CASSFGSSNQPQHF. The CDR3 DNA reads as TGTGCCAGCAGCTTTGGCAGTAGCAATCAGCCCCAGCATTTT.